These 21 T cell receptor beta chains were all obtained from the same sample, sequenced in a study of Graves' ophthalmopathy and Graves' hyperthyroidism. Amplification of the TCR beta CDR3 regions used RNA transcripts (as template). Scientists carried out first-round RT-PCR using HTBI primers and then a second-round multiplex PCR. TCRdb called the multiplex PCR reads again in MiXCR, with one record for every CDR3 protein. The table shows over a million distinct CDR3 sequences, with approximately 35% occurring only once. Material: peripheral blood or thyroid tissue (not recorded which). These receptors originate from an adult man with Graves' hyperthyroidism.

V is TRBV19 and J is TRBJ1-2; 9 bases agree with TRBD1. The CDR3 runs 14 residues. In germline, CDR1 is LNHDA, CDR2 SQIVND (reference sequence). Losses at the gene ends were 7 bases for V and 3 bases for J; bases not matched to a gene: 6. This CDR3 is CASIGDREDYGYTF. CDR3 DNA sequence: TGTGCCAGTATTGGGGACAGGGAGGACTATGGCTACACCTTC.

The chain couples TRBV2 to TRBJ1-2; maybe TRBD1 (5 bases). V lost 4 bases to trimming and J lost 2 bases, with 26 bases between them. The CDR3 is 19 amino acids. Germline CDR1 reads SNHLY; CDR2 reads FYNNEI. The CDR3 reads CASSALGSSWGIENYGYTF. In DNA, the CDR3 is TGTGCCAGCAGTGCTCTAGGAAGCTCCTGGGGGATCGAGAACTATGGCTACACCTTC.

This clonotype was observed at least ten times. In DNA, the CDR3 is TGTGCCAGCAGCTTATCCGACAGGGAGAGGCCACCCCTCCACTTT. Its protein is CASSLSDRERPPLHF. The chain uses TRBV7-9 and TRBJ1-6, with 7 bases that match TRBD1. Germline assignment: CDR1 SEHNR and CDR2 FQNEAQ (reference sequence). This CDR3 is 15 amino acids long. V lost 2 bases and J lost 11; bases outside the gene matches: 9. The full variable domain, rest sourced from reference TRBV7-9 and TRBJ1-6, is DTGVSQNPRHKITKRGQNVTFRCDPISEHNRLYWYRQTLGQGPEFLTYFQNEAQLEKSRLLSDRFSAERPKGSFSTLEIQRTEQGDSAMYLCASSLSDRERPPLHFGNGTRLTVT.

The chain employs TRBV7-8 and TRBJ2-5; D is undetermined. Trimming removed 2 bases from V and 5 bases from J, with 15 bases in between. The CDR3 consists of 15 residues. Germline V gene sequence: CDR1 SGHVS, CDR2 FQNEAQ. CDR3 sequence reads: CASSLIGPRRETQYF. The DNA of the CDR3 is TGTGCCAGCAGCTTAATCGGGCCTCGAAGGGAGACCCAGTACTTC. Supplemented by reference TRBV7-8 and TRBJ2-5, the full variable domain reads GAGVSQSPRYKVAKRGQDVALRCDPISGHVSLFWYQQALGQGPEFLTYFQNEAQLDKSGLPSDRFFAERPEGSVSTLKIQRTQQEDSAVYLCASSLIGPRRETQYFGPGTRLLVL.

This clonotype was observed a single time. The chain employs TRBV9 and TRBJ2-7; a possible D gene is TRBD2 (6 bases). The length of the CDR3 is 14 residues. The germline CDR1 and CDR2 sequences are SGDLS and YYNGEE. Trimming took 5 bases from V and 2 from J, leaving 14 bases between them. This CDR3 reads CASSAATGAYEQYF. In DNA, the CDR3 is TGTGCCAGCAGTGCCGCGACGGGAGCCTACGAGCAGTACTTC. The variable domain in full, with the rest retrieved from reference TRBV9 and TRBJ2-7, is DSGVTQTPKHLITATGQRVTLRCSPRSGDLSVYWYQQSLDQGLQFLIQYYNGEERAKGNILERFSAQQFPDLHSELNLSSLELGDSALYFCASSAATGAYEQYFGPGTRLTVT.

This clonotype was detected once. The rearrangement links TRBV29-1 to TRBJ1-4, with D tentatively TRBD1 (6 bases). Trimming took off 4 bases at V and 13 bases at J, with 13 bases between the two ends. This CDR3 region has 11 residues. Germline loops: CDR1 SQVTM, CDR2 ANQGSEA. The CDR3 bases are TGCAGCGTTGGTCAGGGGCGGGGACTGTTTTTT. Its translation: CSVGQGRGLFF.

This clonotype came up many times. An end of the junction does not agree with germline; a read error may underlie this. The chain links TRBV4-3 to TRBJ1-2; TRBD1 is a possible D gene (5 bases). CDR3 length: 14 amino acids. Per germline, CDR1 LGHNA and CDR2 YSLEER. CDR3 sequence: CASSQGIGADTTHF. The CDR3 DNA is TGCGCCAGCAGCCAAGGTATAGGGGCAGATACGACCCACTTC.

This clonotype has a handful of counts. The J gene is TRBJ2-2, the V gene TRBV19; D gene uncertain. The CDR3 sequence is 13 residues long. Germline V CDR1 and CDR2: LNHDA, SQIVND (reference sequence). V dropped 4 bases and J dropped 1 base, with 4 bases sitting between them. The CDR3 bases are TGTGCCAGTAGTAAGGTGAACACCGGGGAGCTGTTTTTT. Amino acid sequence: CASSKVNTGELFF.

J is TRBJ2-2 and V is TRBV20-1, with TRBD2 matching 8 bases. The CDR3 has 16 amino acids. V lost 3 bases, J lost 6 bases, and 12 bases stayed unmatched. Germline CDR1 is DFQATT and CDR2 is SNEGSKA (reference sequence). CDR3 DNA: TGCAGTGCTAGTAGAGGGGTCGGGAGGGCCTCCGGGGAGCTGTTTTTT. This translates into CSASRGVGRASGELFF.

This clonotype was seen a few times. V usage is TRBV12-5 and J usage is TRBJ1-1, with D unresolved. Germline V gives CDR1 LGHNT, CDR2 FRNRAP. The V and J ends lost 0 bases and 0 bases respectively, with 14 bases between them. The CDR3 has 17 amino acids. CDR3 nucleotide sequence: TGTGCTAGTGGTTTGGTACTGCAGCCTACCCTGAACACTGAAGCTTTCTTT. Its protein product is CASGLVLQPTLNTEAFF.

This chain uses TRBV2 with TRBJ2-5, with a weak D call TRBD2 (5 bases). The length of the CDR3 is 14 residues. Trimming stripped 8 bases from V and 9 bases from J, with 22 bases between. Looked up from germline, CDR1 is SNHLY and CDR2 is FYNNEI. The CDR3 sequence is CASGADGLNQPQYF. The CDR3 DNA reads as TGTGCCAGCGGCGCGGACGGACTCAATCAGCCCCAGTACTTC.

This clonotype was counted ten times or more. The genes are TRBV19 and TRBJ1-1; 10 bases align to TRBD1. Germline trimming cut 6 bases from V and 12 bases from J; bases unmatched to any gene: 16. The CDR3 is 15 residues long. Per germline, CDR1 LNHDA and CDR2 SQIVND (reference sequence). The CDR3 region has the DNA TGTGCCAGTAGCTCCGTCCCGGGACAGGGGATAGCGACTTTCTTT. This gives the protein CASSSVPGQGIATFF.

Points on this clonotype: The final CDR3 position lacks the conserved phenylalanine or tryptophan, pointing to a likely read error. The DNA is omitted, as the CDR3 cannot be located on it reliably, and the CDR3 follows TCRdb's listing. The chain couples TRBV20-1 to TRBJ2-5; the table's D gene call, TRBD1, was not cross checked with the DNA. Germline V CDR1 and CDR2: DFQATT, SNEGSKA (reference sequence). The CDR3 adds up to 11 amino acids, both ends counted. The CDR3 is CSARVGGETGG.

This clonotype was detected ten times or more. J is TRBJ1-2 and V is TRBV7-8; no clear D gene. Germline V gene lookup returns CDR1 SGHVS and CDR2 FQNEAQ. The CDR3 is made up of 16 amino acids. V was shortened by 1 base and J by 3 bases, with 15 bases between the two germline ends. This CDR3 reads CASSLVLGRDDYGYTF. The CDR3, as DNA: TGTGCCAGCAGCTTAGTGTTGGGCAGAGACGACTATGGCTACACCTTC.

The CDR3, as DNA: TGCAGCGTTGGTCTGGGGCTGACAGATACGCAGTATTTT. The encoded protein is CSVGLGLTDTQYF. This chain joins TRBV29-1 and TRBJ2-3, with a weak D call TRBD1 (5 bases). Germline V gene lookup returns CDR1 SQVTM and CDR2 ANQGSEA. This CDR3 is built from 13 residues. The V and J ends lost 4 bases and 3 bases respectively, with 11 bases between them.

In this sample, this clonotype is medium-sized. This chain connects TRBV9 to TRBJ1-2; 9 nucleotides match TRBD1. Germline CDR1 and CDR2: SGDLS and YYNGEE. The V and J ends lost 0 bases and 3 bases, in that order; junction bases with no gene match: 9. The CDR3 consists of 17 residues. The CDR3 here is CASSVETGGGRDYGYTF. The CDR3 DNA reads TGTGCCAGCAGCGTAGAGACAGGGGGAGGGCGGGACTATGGCTACACCTTC.

The chain joins TRBV7-8 to TRBJ2-5; 11 nucleotides agree with TRBD1. The CDR3 has 15 amino acids. The junction had 5 bases not matched to a gene; V was cut back by 5 bases and J by 3 bases. Germline lookup yields CDR1 SGHVS and CDR2 FQNEAQ. CDR3 sequence reads: CASSQAGQGEETQYF. CDR3 bases: TGTGCCAGCAGCCAAGCGGGACAGGGGGAAGAGACCCAGTACTTC.

This clonotype was detected ten times or more. The chain employs TRBV20-1 and TRBJ1-3; no reliable D call. Trimming left V 6 bases short and J 0 bases short, with 15 bases between. The CDR3 length is 15 residues. Germline-derived CDR1 and CDR2 are DFQATT and SNEGSKA (reference sequence). CDR3 amino acids: CSAPTTQFSGNTIYF. The CDR3, as DNA: TGCAGTGCCCCGACGACGCAATTCTCTGGAAACACCATATATTTT.

This rearrangement joins TRBV20-1 to TRBJ1-5, with D possibly matching TRBD1 (6 bases). The germline CDR1 and CDR2 sequences are DFQATT and SNEGSKA (reference sequence). This CDR3 has 14 amino acids. V gave up 7 bases and J gave up 3 bases, with 16 bases separating them. The CDR3 nucleotides read TGCAGTGTGGAACACGGGACATCCAATCAGCCCCAGCATTTT. It encodes CSVEHGTSNQPQHF.

In its sample, this clonotype was seen many times. The chain couples TRBV19 to TRBJ1-5, with D possibly TRBD1 on 5 matching bases. Looked up from germline, CDR1 is LNHDA and CDR2 is SQIVND (reference sequence). The CDR3 consists of 15 residues. Trimming cost V 3 bases and J 6 bases, with 15 bases left between them. Written as DNA, the CDR3 is TGTGCCAGTAGTATTGGGACGCAAATCGGTCAGCCCCAGCATTTT. This codes for CASSIGTQIGQPQHF.

The chain employs TRBV19 and TRBJ1-1, with D unclear. The CDR3 covers 11 residues. Germline values: CDR1 LNHDA, CDR2 SQIVND (reference sequence). V was cut by 9 bases and J by 5 bases, with 10 bases left in between. CDR3 sequence: CASKGWTEAFF. The CDR3 region has the DNA TGTGCCAGCAAAGGGTGGACTGAAGCTTTCTTT.